This is a list of T cell receptor beta chains from one sample in a study of cytomegalovirus exposure and HLA in healthy donors. The data were produced by immunoSEQ multiplex PCR, yet TCRdb's version contains in-frame clones alone and is incomplete. The sample lists more than 200,000 clones, roughly four fifths occurring once. Sequencing was done on a sample of PBMCs. Receptors were obtained from a girl aged 5-17 years in good health and CMV-seronegative. The CDR3 runs from the conserved cysteine through the conserved F or W. A D gene is named only where the DNA matches it firmly. Not all rows give a size; the values are once, few, many and, for expanded clones, a class.

.	TRBV28	TRBJ2-7	.	CATTSRVGVSYEQYF	TGTGCCACCACCTCGCGGGTGGGCGTATCCTACGAGCAGTACTTC
.	TRBV10-3	TRBJ2-7	.	CAISEIAYEQYF	TGTGCCATCAGTGAGATAGCCTACGAGCAGTACTTC
TRBD2	TRBV4-1	TRBJ2-1	.	CASSQDPPQRGFNNEQFF	TGCGCCAGCAGCCAGGATCCCCCCCAGCGGGGGTTCAACAATGAGCAGTTCTTC
TRBD2	TRBV10-1	TRBJ2-5	.	CASSLTSGRGKTQYF	TGCGCCAGCAGTCTCACTAGCGGGAGAGGGAAGACCCAGTACTTC
.	TRBV10-3	TRBJ1-5	.	CAISESAGPQHF	TGTGCCATCAGTGAGTCCGCCGGGCCCCAGCATTTT
.	TRBV6-6	TRBJ1-5	.	CASNRQDQPQHF	TGTGCCAGCAATAGACAGGATCAGCCCCAGCATTTT
.	TRBV6-1	TRBJ1-3	.	CASSEAYFPGGHTIYF	TGTGCCAGCAGTGAAGCGTACTTCCCGGGGGGCCACACCATATATTTT
.	TRBV4-1	TRBJ1-4	few	CASSQGTGSATNEKLFF	TGCGCCAGCAGCCAAGGCACAGGCTCCGCAACTAATGAAAAACTGTTTTTT
TRBD1	TRBV7-9	TRBJ1-4	.	CASSLPADRVDEKLFF	TGTGCCAGCAGCTTGCCGGCCGACAGGGTGGATGAAAAACTGTTTTTT
.	TRBV12-5	TRBJ1-1	.	CASGFDRAEAFF	TGTGCTAGTGGTTTCGATCGGGCTGAAGCTTTCTTT
.	TRBV28	TRBJ1-5	.	CASQSLRESGQPQHF	TGTGCCAGCCAAAGCCTGAGGGAGTCGGGGCAGCCCCAGCATTTT
.	TRBV6-4	TRBJ2-2	.	CASSDSHSTSLGELFF	TGTGCCAGCAGTGACTCGCATTCCACTAGCCTCGGGGAGCTGTTTTTT
TRBD2	TRBV9	TRBJ2-4	.	CASSVNGGGARDIQYF	TGTGCCAGCAGCGTAAACGGCGGGGGGGCCCGGGACATTCAGTACTTC
TRBD2	TRBV7-2	TRBJ2-5	.	CASSPRTSGKRETQYF	TGTGCCAGCAGTCCAAGGACTAGCGGGAAGCGAGAGACCCAGTACTTC
.	TRBV9	TRBJ1-4	once	CASSVGPDEKLFF	TGTGCCAGCAGCGTAGGGCCAGATGAAAAACTGTTTTTT
TRBD1	TRBV7-2	TRBJ2-3	.	CASSQGQGTDTQYF	TGTGCCAGCAGCCAAGGACAGGGCACAGATACGCAGTATTTT
TRBD1	TRBV6-5	TRBJ1-6	.	CASRQTGGSPLHF	TGTGCCAGCAGACAGACAGGGGGATCACCCCTCCACTTT
.	TRBV7-7	TRBJ1-1	few	CASSLSGDTEAFF	TGTGCTAGCAGCTTATCAGGGGACACTGAAGCTTTCTTT
.	TRBV5-1	TRBJ1-3	.	CASSLGQHSGNTIYF	TGCGCCAGCAGCTTGGGACAGCATTCTGGAAACACCATATATTTT
.	TRBV6-5	TRBJ1-1	few	CASSYKTGLLITEAFF	TGTGCCAGCAGTTACAAGACAGGCCTTCTTATCACTGAAGCTTTCTTT
.	TRBV30	TRBJ1-2	.	CAWSFAVSYGYTF	TGTGCCTGGAGTTTCGCAGTAAGCTATGGCTACACCTTC
TRBD2	TRBV28	TRBJ2-5	.	CASSLSFRTSGGPVEQYF	TGTGCCAGCAGTTTAAGTTTCCGGACTAGCGGGGGGCCGGTAGAGCAGTACTTC
.	TRBV7-3	TRBJ1-1	.	CASKSESDEAFF	TGTGCCAGCAAGTCGGAGTCAGATGAAGCTTTCTTT
.	TRBV6-1	TRBJ1-1	.	CASSEWSTEAFF	TGTGCCAGCAGTGAATGGAGCACTGAAGCTTTCTTT
TRBD1	TRBV2	TRBJ2-1	.	CASSEEQTGAYEQFF	TGTGCCAGCAGTGAGGAGCAGACAGGGGCGTACGAGCAGTTCTTC
.	TRBV5-1	TRBJ1-1	few	CASSEQGTNTEAFF	TGCGCCAGCAGCGAGCAGGGGACAAACACTGAAGCTTTCTTT
TRBD1	TRBV7-9	TRBJ2-7	.	CSSSALQGKGGYEQYF	TGTTCCAGCAGCGCCCTACAGGGGAAAGGGGGATACGAGCAGTACTTC
TRBD1	TRBV6-6	TRBJ1-1	.	CASSRDRGQAEAFF	TGTGCCAGCAGCAGGGACAGGGGGCAGGCTGAAGCTTTCTTT